The 25 T cell receptor beta chains below were found in one sample sequenced in a study of blood T cell repertoires in COVID-19. This table comes from immunoSEQ multiplex PCR, and its TCRdb copy is limited to in-frame clones, with some not included. This table holds 150,000 to 200,000 clones, about 75% found once. Sequenced input: peripheral blood. The receptor source for this set is a woman aged 45 to 65 with active or convalescent COVID-19.

The chain is built from TRBV5-1 and TRBJ2-4, with 11 bases lining up with TRBD2. With V trimmed by 5 bases and J by 4 bases, 14 bases remained unmatched. CDR1 is SGHRS, CDR2 YFSETQ, per germline. This CDR3 spans 18 amino acids. The CDR3 DNA is TGCGCCAGCAGAGGAGACAGGGGTCTAGCGGGAGGTAAAAACATTCAGTACTTC. Its translation: CASRGDRGLAGGKNIQYF.

This chain joins TRBV6-5 and TRBJ1-1, with TRBD1 as a possible D gene (6 bases). Trimming shortened V by 5 bases and J by 11 bases, and 18 bases separated the two germline ends. CDR1 and CDR2 (germline): MNHEY, SVGAGI. CDR3 length: 13 amino acids. In DNA form, the CDR3 reads TGTGCCAGCAGTACGACCATAGAGACAGGTGCTTTCTTT. Translating it yields CASSTTIETGAFF.

Turning to this clone: A much more abundant neighbour one base away suggests this may be a read error. The chain combines TRBV11-3 with TRBJ1-1; tentative D call: TRBD1 (5 bases). This CDR3 is 13 amino acids long. V was cut by 1 base and J by 5 bases, with 8 bases left in between. Germline-derived CDR1 and CDR2 are SGHNT and YENEEA. This CDR3 is CASSLVRDTEAFF. DNA of the CDR3: TGTGCCAGCAGCTTAGTCAGGGATACTGAAGCTTTCTTT.

The rearrangement uses TRBV3-1 (or the pseudogene TRBV3-2) and TRBJ1-2; D perhaps matches TRBD1 (6 bases). The ends were cut back, 1 base at V and 4 bases at J, with 13 bases in the middle. The germline V gene encodes CDR1 LGHDT and CDR2 YNNKEL (reference sequence). The CDR3 has 15 residues. The CDR3 bases are TGTGCCAGCAGCCAAGCTGGGGGCGGAAGCTATGGCTACACCTTC. Translating gives CASSQAGGGSYGYTF.

The sample holds one count of this clone. The chain links TRBV7-7 to TRBJ2-1, with a weak D call TRBD1 (5 bases). This CDR3 has 16 residues. Germline CDR1 SSHAT, CDR2 FNYEAQ (reference sequence). Trimming stripped 0 bases from V and 0 bases from J, with 9 bases between. The CDR3 loop is CASSLAAGHSYNEQFF. CDR3 DNA: TGTGCCAGCAGCTTAGCGGCCGGACACTCCTACAATGAGCAGTTCTTC.

V is TRBV28 and J is TRBJ1-2; 7 bases are a match to TRBD1. The CDR3 has 14 residues. Germline loops: CDR1 MDHEN, CDR2 SYDVKM. V was pared by 5 bases and J by 1 base, with 4 bases of the junction left unmatched. The CDR3 here is CASSNGQVNYGYTF. DNA of the CDR3: TGTGCCAGCAGTAACGGACAGGTTAACTATGGCTACACCTTC.

The rearrangement uses TRBV30 and TRBJ1-6; D possibly corresponds to TRBD1 (6 bases). The CDR3 is 13 residues long. Germline CDR1 GTSNPN, CDR2 SVGIG (reference sequence). The V end was cut by 8 bases, the J end by 7 bases, with 15 bases between. In nucleotides, the CDR3 is TGTGCCGGAGGGGGGAGGGACAATTCACCCCTCCACTTT. It encodes CAGGGRDNSPLHF.

This chain links TRBV6-6 with TRBJ2-7; 9 nucleotides match TRBD1. Per germline, CDR1 MNHNY and CDR2 SVGAGI (reference sequence). There are 14 residues in the CDR3. V shed 6 bases and J 0 bases; nucleotides not matched to a gene: 3. For the CDR3, the DNA is TGTGCCAGCAGGGGACAGGGAAACTCCTACGAGCAGTACTTC. This sequence encodes CASRGQGNSYEQYF.

The chain carries TRBV28 and TRBJ1-4; the D gene is possibly TRBD1 (6 bases). Per the germline V gene, CDR1 is MDHEN and CDR2 is SYDVKM. Deletions cut 7 bases from V and 8 bases from J, with 17 bases between. This CDR3 comprises 14 residues. CDR3 amino acids: CASTTRTVGEKLFF. In DNA, the CDR3 is TGTGCCAGCACCACCCGGACAGTAGGGGAAAAACTGTTTTTT.

This chain uses TRBV18 with TRBJ2-6; TRBD1 might be the D (5 bases). The CDR3 length is 16 residues. From germline, CDR1 is KGHSH and CDR2 LQKENI. Trimming shortened V by 4 bases and J by 0 bases, and 10 bases separated the two germline ends. This CDR3 reads CASSQQALSGANVLTF. The DNA for the CDR3 is TGTGCCAGCTCACAACAGGCCCTCTCTGGGGCCAACGTCCTGACTTTC.

The chain has TRBV7-3 and TRBJ2-2; maybe TRBD2 (6 bases). Germline V CDR1 and CDR2: SGHTA, FQGTGA. The CDR3 has 14 amino acids. Between the trimmed V and J ends, which lost 5 bases and 8 bases, there was a span of 15 bases. CDR3 in amino acids: CASSPVRGGGELFF. The DNA of the CDR3 is TGTGCCAGCAGCCCCGTGCGGGGAGGTGGGGAGCTGTTTTTT. The full variable domain, rest sourced from reference TRBV7-3 and TRBJ2-2, is GAGVSQTPSNKVTEKGKYVELRCDPISGHTALYWYRQSLGQGPEFLIYFQGTGAADDSGLPNDRFFAVRPEGSVSTLKIQRTERGDSAVYLCASSPVRGGGELFFGEGSRLTVL.

The chain recombines TRBV2 with TRBJ1-1, with a weak D call TRBD1 (5 bases). V lost 5 bases and J lost 2, with 9 bases in between. CDR1 and CDR2 from the germline V gene are SNHLY and FYNNEI. The CDR3 is made up of 13 amino acids. CDR3 loop: CASSRQGNTEAFF. CDR3 bases: TGTGCCAGCAGTCGGCAGGGAAACACTGAAGCTTTCTTT.

This clone was counted a single time. The rearrangement links TRBV6-5 to TRBJ2-3; D might be TRBD2 (6 bases). The CDR3 length is 15 residues. Germline-derived CDR1 and CDR2 are MNHEY and SVGAGI. V lost 7 bases, J lost 0 bases, and 14 bases lay in between. The chain's CDR3 is CASKELATSTDTQYF. CDR3 bases: TGTGCCAGCAAAGAACTAGCAACTAGCACAGATACGCAGTATTTT.

The rearrangement links TRBV9 to TRBJ1-4; perhaps TRBD1 as D (6 bases). With 3 bases removed from V and 4 bases from J, the gap between germline ends came to 13 bases. The CDR3 contains 15 residues. Germline V CDR1 and CDR2: SGDLS, YYNGEE. Written as DNA, the CDR3 is TGTGCCAGCAGCGCCTCGGGACACCGTAATGAAAAACTGTTTTTT. Its protein is CASSASGHRNEKLFF.

The chain links TRBV7-9 to TRBJ1-5, with TRBD1 as a possible D gene (6 bases). The CDR3 is 13 amino acids. The germline gives CDR1 SEHNR, CDR2 FQNEAQ (reference sequence). The V end was cut by 4 bases, the J end by 3 bases, with 7 bases between. The CDR3 sequence: CASSWTDNQPQHF. The CDR3 nucleotides are TGTGCCAGCAGCTGGACAGACAATCAGCCCCAGCATTTT.

The chain uses TRBV14 and TRBJ2-5; no definite D call. V dropped 6 bases and J dropped 2 bases, with 7 bases sitting between them. Germline V gene lookup returns CDR1 SGHDN and CDR2 FVKESK. The length of the CDR3 is 12 residues. Here the CDR3 DNA reads TGTGCCAGCAGTTCCTATCAAGAGACCCAGTACTTC. The encoded protein is CASSSYQETQYF.

The chain couples TRBV19 to TRBJ1-2; D is possibly TRBD1 (6 bases). There are 15 residues in the CDR3. Germline assignment: CDR1 LNHDA and CDR2 SQIVND (reference sequence). Trimming took off 3 bases at V and 2 bases at J, with 13 bases between the two ends. For the CDR3, the DNA is TGTGCCAGTAGTATGCGCAGGGGTGAGAACTATGGCTACACCTTC. Its protein product is CASSMRRGENYGYTF.

V usage is TRBV7-3 and J usage is TRBJ1-1, with a weak D call TRBD1 (6 bases). Trimming left V 5 bases short and J 4 bases short, with 14 bases between. Germline CDR1 and CDR2: SGHTA and FQGTGA. The CDR3 extends over 14 amino acids. The CDR3 region has the DNA TGTGCCAGCAGCCCCACAGGGATGGGCACTGAAGCTTTCTTT. Its protein product is CASSPTGMGTEAFF.

The CDR3 sequence is CASSRLGGIQYF. DNA for the CDR3: TGTGCCAGCAGTCGCTTAGGGGGCATTCAGTACTTC. The chain joins TRBV6-5 to TRBJ2-4; tentatively, D is TRBD1 (6 bases). From germline, CDR1 is MNHEY and CDR2 SVGAGI. The length of the CDR3 is 12 residues. V lost 5 bases and J 9 bases, leaving 11 bases between the germline ends.

This chain uses TRBV6-2 or TRBV6-3 with TRBJ2-7, with 7 bases lining up with TRBD1. Germline V CDR1 and CDR2: MNHEY, SVGEGT. The CDR3 runs 17 residues. With 2 bases clipped from V and 0 bases from J, the junction kept 10 bases outside the gene matches. DNA of the CDR3: TGTGCCAGCAGTTACCCCACATCGACAGGGAGCTCCTACGAGCAGTACTTC. This translates into CASSYPTSTGSSYEQYF.

The chain couples TRBV30 to TRBJ1-1; 7 bases agree with TRBD1. The germline V gene encodes CDR1 GTSNPN and CDR2 SVGIG (reference sequence). The V segment lost 5 bases and the J segment 0 bases; nucleotides outside the gene matches: 15. The CDR3 sequence is 17 residues long. The CDR3 sequence is CAWDPALTGFMNTEAFF. In DNA, the CDR3 is TGTGCCTGGGATCCCGCTCTGACAGGGTTCATGAACACTGAAGCTTTCTTT.

This chain connects TRBV7-3 to TRBJ2-1; D is perhaps TRBD2 (6 bases). CDR1 SGHTA and CDR2 FQGTGA come from the germline V gene. The CDR3 consists of 16 residues. Trimming took 4 bases from V and 3 from J, leaving 16 bases between them. In nucleotides, the CDR3 is TGTGCCAGCAGCTCGGGACTTAATAGGGGCTACAATGAGCAGTTCTTC. Translation: CASSSGLNRGYNEQFF.

In this sample, this clone turned up a few times. This chain uses TRBV5-8 with TRBJ1-1; 8 positions agree with TRBD1. Germline CDR1 reads SGHTS; CDR2 reads YDEGEE. The CDR3 runs 15 residues. With V trimmed by 1 base and J by 4 bases, 6 bases remained unmatched. Here the CDR3 reads CASSLIRGQGTEAFF. The DNA for the CDR3 is TGTGCCAGCAGCTTGATCAGGGGGCAGGGCACTGAAGCTTTCTTT. Full variable domain (remainder filled in from reference TRBV5-8 and TRBJ1-1): EAGVTQSPTHLIKTRGQQATLRCSPISGHTSVYWYQQALGLGLQFLLWYDEGEERNRGNFPPRFSGRQFPNYSSELNVNALELEDSALYLCASSLIRGQGTEAFFGQGTRLTVV.

The V gene is TRBV3-1 (or the pseudogene TRBV3-2), the J gene TRBJ1-6; a possible D gene is TRBD1 (6 bases). From germline, CDR1 is LGHDT and CDR2 YNNKEL (reference sequence). The V gene lost 4 bases and the J gene lost 0 bases, with 10 bases spanning the gap. The CDR3 sequence is 16 residues long. CDR3 region: CASSLGQSSYNSPLHF. For the CDR3, the DNA is TGTGCCAGCAGCCTCGGACAGAGCTCCTATAATTCACCCCTCCACTTT.

This sequence joins TRBV9 and TRBJ1-3, with 8 positions matching TRBD1. V shed 3 bases, J shed 4 bases, and the junction held 3 bases outside the gene matches. CDR1 is SGDLS, CDR2 YYNGEE, per germline. The CDR3 extends over 14 amino acids. CDR3 residues: CASSETGGGNTIYF. The CDR3, as DNA: TGTGCCAGCAGCGAAACAGGGGGGGGAAACACCATATATTTT. Full variable domain (outside the CDR3, taken from reference TRBV9 and TRBJ1-3): DSGVTQTPKHLITATGQRVTLRCSPRSGDLSVYWYQQSLDQGLQFLIQYYNGEERAKGNILERFSAQQFPDLHSELNLSSLELGDSALYFCASSETGGGNTIYFGEGSWLTVV.